This TCR beta chain was sequenced in a study of post-analysis software for immune sequencing data. Whole-study context: Disease courses included relapsing-remitting, secondary progressive and progressive-relapsing multiple sclerosis. Study conclusions and caveats: Relative to controls, patients had several TRBV segments at higher frequency, with TRBV5-6, TRBV5-1 and TRBV20-1 among these. When compared against controls, multiple sclerosis patients showed significantly lower normalized Chao1 diversity.

Worth noting for this clonotype: Antigen: not known.

Germline loops: CDR1 SQVTM, CDR2 ANQGSEA. With 1 base removed from V and 2 bases from J, the gap between germline ends came to 7 bases. The CDR3 is made up of 13 amino acids. Presence of unique molecular identifiers characterized the TCR beta cDNA libraries. MiXCR was run by TCRdb on the PCR reads, yielding one entry per CDR3 protein. Of 600,000 to 700,000 distinct CDR3 sequences in the sample, over 45% were seen once. Sequencing was carried out using blood. This rearrangement joins TRBV29-1 to TRBJ2-3, with D possibly TRBD2 on 5 matching bases. The sequence was obtained from a girl aged 2 to 10 with multiple sclerosis. CDR3 sequence reads: CSVEGGYTDTQYF. The CDR3 nucleotides are TGCAGCGTTGAAGGCGGGTACACAGATACGCAGTATTTT.